This T cell receptor beta chain was documented in a study of T-cell reconstitution after alpha-beta-depleted transplantation in children. Preparation of the TCRbeta library used unique molecular identifiers. TCRdb reprocessed the PCR reads via MiXCR and lists one record per CDR3 protein. In the table there are about 830,000 distinct CDR3 sequences, roughly 15% of which are singletons. This CDR3 is 14 amino acids long. Trimming cost V 6 bases and J 2 bases; bases outside gene matches: 4. Germline V gene sequence: CDR1 DFQATT, CDR2 SNEGSKA (reference sequence). Study-wide results and caveats: One year post-transplant, T-cell counts and diversity were largely derived from T cells produced anew. Reported findings indicate that, about two months after transplant, alpha-beta T cells came from several hundred expanded clones, which were derived from non-depleted graft cells. In some patients, recipient T cells and intrathymic progenitors surviving conditioning explained high day-60 diversity.

With respect to this clonotype: Its target is unknown.

The source of this sequence is a male patient younger than 18 who had a stem cell transplant for acute lymphoblastic leukemia, so the T cells may come from the graft donor. Sample: PBMCs, mostly from graft donor cells, taken 360 days after TCRalphabeta/CD19-depleted stem cell transplant. The chain is built from TRBV20-1 and TRBJ2-3; 11 positions agree with TRBD2. DNA of the CDR3: TGCAGTGCCCCGACTAGCGGGGACACAGATACGCAGTATTTT. Encoded protein: CSAPTSGDTDTQYF.